This T cell receptor beta chain was retrieved from a study of response to subunit inactivated influenza vaccine. TCRdb fed the RT-PCR reads into MiXCR, producing one record per CDR3 protein. Found here are approximately 300,000 distinct CDR3 sequences, around 22% of them singletons; the top ten hold about a tenth. V gave up 7 bases and J gave up 3 bases, with 12 bases separating them. This CDR3 region has 13 residues. Germline CDR1 reads ENHRY; CDR2 reads SYGVKD. This clonotype was seen more than once but under ten times. This receptor was obtained from a man between 45 and 75 years old who received an inactivated influenza vaccine. The sample here was PBMCs from blood, taken about 19 months after vaccination. The chain couples TRBV10-3 to TRBJ2-5; possible D gene TRBD1, 5 bases. DNA of the CDR3: TGTGCCATCAACCAGGACAATGAAGAGACCCAGTACTTC. Translated: CAINQDNEETQYF.